Listed below are T cell receptor beta chains from one sample, sequenced in a study of blood T cells in healthy people across ages. TCRdb passed the 5' RACE reads through MiXCR, listing each CDR3 protein once. The sample consists of about 1.5 million distinct CDR3 sequences, roughly two fifths of them appearing once. Sequenced material: blood. All receptors derive from a woman between 18 and 29 years old in good health. Each CDR3 is given with its conserved first and last residue. The D gene is left open where the match is weak. Clone size is shown for a subset of rows, as once, few, many or a class of expanded clone.

cdr3_length: 16
clone_size: few
d_call: TRBD2
v_call: TRBV12-3/TRBV12-4
j_call: TRBJ2-2
cdr3_nt: TGTGCCAGCAGGCGGACTAGCGCCACGAACACCGGGGAGCTGTTTTTT
cdr3_aa: CASRRTSATNTGELFF

cdr3_length: 13
clone_size: -
d_call: -
v_call: TRBV7-2
j_call: TRBJ2-5
cdr3_nt: TGTGCCAGCAGCTTATTTCCAGTAGAGACCCAGTACTTC
cdr3_aa: CASSLFPVETQYF

cdr3_length: 14
clone_size: -
d_call: -
v_call: TRBV20-1
j_call: TRBJ2-5
cdr3_nt: TGCAGTGCTAGAGATCTTCGGAATTTAGAGACCCAGTACTTC
cdr3_aa: CSARDLRNLETQYF

cdr3_length: 16
clone_size: -
d_call: -
v_call: TRBV9
j_call: TRBJ2-7
cdr3_nt: TGTGCCAGCAGCTTGACATTAGGGGGGCCTTCCTACGAGCAGTACTTC
cdr3_aa: CASSLTLGGPSYEQYF

cdr3_length: 16
clone_size: -
d_call: TRBD1
v_call: TRBV27
j_call: TRBJ2-5
cdr3_nt: TGTGCCAGCAGTCCAAAGACAGGGGTGATTTACAATGAGCAGTACTTC
cdr3_aa: CASSPKTGVIYNEQYF

cdr3_length: 15
clone_size: -
d_call: -
v_call: TRBV7-2
j_call: TRBJ2-5
cdr3_nt: TGTGCCAGCAGCTTGTGGACTGCCCCCAAGGATGAGCAGTACTTC
cdr3_aa: CASSLWTAPKDEQYF

cdr3_length: 12
clone_size: -
d_call: -
v_call: TRBV10-3
j_call: TRBJ2-1
cdr3_nt: TGTGCCACCAGGACAGATTACAATGAGCAGTTCTTC
cdr3_aa: CATRTDYNEQFF

cdr3_length: 16
clone_size: -
d_call: TRBD2
v_call: TRBV6-6
j_call: TRBJ2-1
cdr3_nt: TGTGCCAGCACTCCGCAACTAGCGGGAAGTTACAATGAGCAGTTCTTC
cdr3_aa: CASTPQLAGSYNEQFF

cdr3_length: 13
clone_size: -
d_call: -
v_call: TRBV27
j_call: TRBJ1-6
cdr3_nt: TGTGCCAGCAGTGTACAGGGACCCTCACCCCTCCACTTT
cdr3_aa: CASSVQGPSPLHF

cdr3_length: 14
clone_size: -
d_call: -
v_call: TRBV7-7
j_call: TRBJ2-1
cdr3_nt: TGTGCTAGCAGCTCATCCCGGGGGGCCAGTGAGCAGTTCTTC
cdr3_aa: CASSSSRGASEQFF

cdr3_length: 15
clone_size: -
d_call: TRBD2
v_call: TRBV4-2
j_call: TRBJ2-7
cdr3_nt: TGTGCCAGCAGCCATCCTAGCGGGGGGGCAGGGGAGCAGTACTTC
cdr3_aa: CASSHPSGGAGEQYF

cdr3_length: 19
clone_size: few
d_call: -
v_call: TRBV4-1
j_call: TRBJ1-4
cdr3_nt: TGCGCCAGCAGCCCCAATCCCCCTGAACTCGATGCAACTAATGAAAAACTGTTTTTT
cdr3_aa: CASSPNPPELDATNEKLFF

cdr3_length: 12
clone_size: -
d_call: -
v_call: TRBV2
j_call: TRBJ2-3
cdr3_nt: TGTGCCAGCAGTAACCAAGCTGATACGCAGTATTTT
cdr3_aa: CASSNQADTQYF

cdr3_length: 11
clone_size: few
d_call: -
v_call: TRBV29-1
j_call: TRBJ2-5
cdr3_nt: TGCAGCGTTGGCGGGACGCCGACCCAGTACTTC
cdr3_aa: CSVGGTPTQYF

cdr3_length: 15
clone_size: -
d_call: -
v_call: TRBV7-8
j_call: TRBJ2-7
cdr3_nt: TGTGCCAGCAGCTTACTGCGGCACCCTTCCTACGAGCAGTACTTC
cdr3_aa: CASSLLRHPSYEQYF

cdr3_length: 15
clone_size: few
d_call: -
v_call: TRBV20-1
j_call: TRBJ2-1
cdr3_nt: TGCAGTGCTAGAGGGGTAGCGCGCCGCTCCGATGAGCAGTTCTTC
cdr3_aa: CSARGVARRSDEQFF

cdr3_length: 18
clone_size: -
d_call: -
v_call: TRBV5-1
j_call: TRBJ2-3
cdr3_nt: TGCGCCAGCAGCTGGCGTGGGGGGACCAGGGACGTCACAGATACGCAGTATTTT
cdr3_aa: CASSWRGGTRDVTDTQYF

cdr3_length: 13
clone_size: few
d_call: -
v_call: TRBV5-1
j_call: TRBJ1-5
cdr3_nt: TGCGCCAGCAGCCAACAGCCGGGGGAGCCCCAGCATTTT
cdr3_aa: CASSQQPGEPQHF

cdr3_length: 15
clone_size: few
d_call: -
v_call: TRBV11-2
j_call: TRBJ2-2
cdr3_nt: TGTGCCAGCAGCCAGAACACGGGGGACACCGGGGAGCTGTTTTTT
cdr3_aa: CASSQNTGDTGELFF

cdr3_length: 19
clone_size: few
d_call: -
v_call: TRBV6-2/TRBV6-3
j_call: TRBJ2-1
cdr3_nt: TGTGCCAGCAGTTACTCGAGGACGACGGGAAAGCGCTCCTACAATGAGCAGTTCTTC
cdr3_aa: CASSYSRTTGKRSYNEQFF

cdr3_length: 14
clone_size: many
d_call: -
v_call: TRBV14
j_call: TRBJ2-1
cdr3_nt: TGTGCCAGCAGCGACTTGGGCAGGAGTAATGAGCAGTTCTTC
cdr3_aa: CASSDLGRSNEQFF

cdr3_length: 16
clone_size: -
d_call: TRBD2
v_call: TRBV15
j_call: TRBJ2-1
cdr3_nt: TGTGCCACCAGCAGCCCCCTAGCGGTCTCCTACAATGAGCAGTTCTTC
cdr3_aa: CATSSPLAVSYNEQFF

cdr3_length: 15
clone_size: -
d_call: -
v_call: TRBV12-3/TRBV12-4
j_call: TRBJ1-1
cdr3_nt: TGTGCCAGCAGTTCCCTTGGCCCGGGGCTGTCTGAAGCTTTCTTT
cdr3_aa: CASSSLGPGLSEAFF

cdr3_length: 15
clone_size: -
d_call: -
v_call: TRBV4-1
j_call: TRBJ2-2
cdr3_nt: TGCGCCAGCAGCCGACAGGGGAGGGGGACCGGGGAGCTGTTTTTT
cdr3_aa: CASSRQGRGTGELFF

cdr3_length: 13
clone_size: -
d_call: -
v_call: TRBV29-1
j_call: TRBJ1-1
cdr3_nt: TGCAGCGTTGAATCCAACAAGAACACTGAAGCTTTCTTT
cdr3_aa: CSVESNKNTEAFF

cdr3_length: 15
clone_size: -
d_call: -
v_call: TRBV7-2
j_call: TRBJ2-7
cdr3_nt: TGTGCCGGCAGCTTAGAGAGTCGGTTGGTTGGCGAGCAGTACTTC
cdr3_aa: CAGSLESRLVGEQYF

cdr3_length: 12
clone_size: -
d_call: -
v_call: TRBV7-2
j_call: TRBJ1-1
cdr3_nt: TGTGCCAGCAGCGCTATTTTCGCTGAAGCTTTCTTT
cdr3_aa: CASSAIFAEAFF

cdr3_length: 16
clone_size: -
d_call: -
v_call: TRBV2
j_call: TRBJ2-7
cdr3_nt: TGTGCCAGCACCAAACTCCCTAGCGACACAACCTACGAGCAGTACTTC
cdr3_aa: CASTKLPSDTTYEQYF

cdr3_length: 15
clone_size: -
d_call: -
v_call: TRBV21-1
j_call: TRBJ2-7
cdr3_nt: TGTGCCAGCAGCAGGACAGGGTGGGACCCCTACGAGCAGTACTTC
cdr3_aa: CASSRTGWDPYEQYF

cdr3_length: 12
clone_size: many
d_call: TRBD2
v_call: TRBV29-1
j_call: TRBJ2-3
cdr3_nt: TGCAGCGTTGAGGGAGGGGTCGATACGCAGTATTTT
cdr3_aa: CSVEGGVDTQYF

cdr3_length: 12
clone_size: once
d_call: -
v_call: TRBV20-1
j_call: TRBJ1-1
cdr3_nt: TGCAGTGGGAATGGACGGTACACTGAAGCTTTCTTT
cdr3_aa: CSGNGRYTEAFF

cdr3_length: 16
clone_size: -
d_call: TRBD2
v_call: TRBV5-6
j_call: TRBJ2-1
cdr3_nt: TGTGCCAGCAGCTTCTCTGGACTAGCGGGAAACAATGAGCAGTTCTTC
cdr3_aa: CASSFSGLAGNNEQFF

cdr3_length: 16
clone_size: few
d_call: -
v_call: TRBV7-9
j_call: TRBJ2-4
cdr3_nt: TGTGCCAGCAGCAACGCAAGGCAAAGTAGGGGAGACATTCAGTACTTC
cdr3_aa: CASSNARQSRGDIQYF

cdr3_length: 14
clone_size: -
d_call: -
v_call: TRBV7-2
j_call: TRBJ1-2
cdr3_nt: TGTGCCAGCAGCCCGAGGCAGCTCTACTATGGCTACACCTTC
cdr3_aa: CASSPRQLYYGYTF

cdr3_length: 13
clone_size: -
d_call: TRBD1
v_call: TRBV7-2
j_call: TRBJ1-2
cdr3_nt: TGTGCCAGCAGCCCACAGGGGGCAATAGGCTACACCTTC
cdr3_aa: CASSPQGAIGYTF

cdr3_length: 15
clone_size: few
d_call: -
v_call: TRBV6-5
j_call: TRBJ2-1
cdr3_nt: TGTGCCAGCAGTTACTCGACCAGCTCCTACAATGAGCAGTTCTTC
cdr3_aa: CASSYSTSSYNEQFF

cdr3_length: 15
clone_size: few
d_call: -
v_call: TRBV20-1
j_call: TRBJ1-2
cdr3_nt: TGCAGTGCTCGACCGCCGACGGTTCGGGGCTATGGCTACACCTTC
cdr3_aa: CSARPPTVRGYGYTF

cdr3_length: 15
clone_size: many
d_call: -
v_call: TRBV6-1
j_call: TRBJ2-3
cdr3_nt: TGTGCCAGCAGTGAAGGGAGCGGGAGCACAGATACGCAGTATTTT
cdr3_aa: CASSEGSGSTDTQYF

cdr3_length: 14
clone_size: few
d_call: -
v_call: TRBV7-2
j_call: TRBJ2-7
cdr3_nt: TGTGCCAGCAGGCCGGGACGGCAACACTACGAGCAGTACTTC
cdr3_aa: CASRPGRQHYEQYF

cdr3_length: 16
clone_size: -
d_call: TRBD2
v_call: TRBV7-8
j_call: TRBJ2-5
cdr3_nt: TGTGCCAGCAGCTTAGGGAGACTAGCGGGGCAAGAGACCCAGTACTTC
cdr3_aa: CASSLGRLAGQETQYF

cdr3_length: 17
clone_size: -
d_call: TRBD1
v_call: TRBV7-2
j_call: TRBJ1-4
cdr3_nt: TGTGCCAGCAGCGCGTCCACAGGGGGCTATGAGTTTGAAAAACTGTTTTTT
cdr3_aa: CASSASTGGYEFEKLFF